A single T cell receptor beta chain is shown here with its context. The specificity of this receptor is unknown. Base qualities are missing; no much larger clone stands one base away. The Qiagen DNeasy kit was used to extract genomic DNA both from unsorted PBMCs and from the negatively selected CD4+ and CD8+ fractions. Amplification of TCR beta CDR3 regions was done by immunoSEQ multiplex PCR with primers that anneal to V and J segments. A synthetic immune receptor repertoire was used to minimize amplification bias, and any remaining bias was removed computationally after sequencing. The study's processing was this. Custom Python scripts were used to quantify repertoire diversity as the Shannon entropy index. Unsorted, CD4+ and CD8+ repertoires were examined separately, except in combined analyses, for which CD4+ and CD8+ sequences were merged in silico. Clonal expansion was defined as a frequency increase of at least 2-fold after treatment compared with C1D1, and clones undetected at baseline were assigned a pseudocount of 0.5. Clones with 0 or 1 copy at C1D1 were classified as singleton clones, and clones with 2 or more copies were classified as non-singleton clones. Clones expanded in unsorted samples were annotated as CD4+, CD8+ or unknown by matching protein sequences in sorted samples from the same patient. Wilcoxon tests were applied to paired samples to test diversity changes from C1D1 to C4D1. Not all clones reach the TCRdb copy of this immuneACCESS table, which keeps in-frame sequences only. Checked studies attribute under half of the gap to unresolved V genes and leave the rest unexplained. The V and J calls and the clone size are those of that table, but D and trimming were determined from the DNA. Within this sample are some 20,000 clones, with about 81% of them counted one time only. The ten largest clones take up under 7.5% of the sample.

The sample belongs to a study of PD-1 blockade in classical Hodgkin lymphoma (dated by TCRdb to the early 2020s). In terms of the full investigation: Nivolumab dosing was 3 mg/kg intravenously every 2 weeks, continuing until either disease progression or unacceptable toxicity. To define a peripheral blood immune signature of response to PD-1 blockade in classical Hodgkin lymphoma, the study combined TCR beta sequencing with CyTOF.

What the work shows at the level of the full study, not this receptor alone: Trial patients with a complete response had baseline diversity similar to that of newly diagnosed patients, while partial responders and progressors had significantly lower diversity. Lower diversity was observed in patients in whom nivolumab was started less than 1 year after ASCT, and these patients were excluded from later analyses so that confounding by immune reconstitution would be avoided. Baseline TCR diversity was reported to be lower in newly diagnosed patients than in healthy donors, and even lower in relapsed/refractory patients. By C4D1, a significant rise was seen in CD4+ TCR diversity but not in CD8+ TCR diversity (p=0.0027 vs p=0.16), and the rise was most apparent among complete responders (p=0.02). The study was limited to a single clinical trial cohort, and causes of repertoire differences, possibly disease activity or prior therapy, remained undefined.

Explained via the paper, the time point label denotes: cycle 1 day 1 (C1D1), immediately before nivolumab initiation. All trial patients had relapsed after autologous stem cell transplantation, with cohorts A, B and C differing in prior brentuximab vedotin exposure. The trial cohort comprised some 60 patients with relapsed/refractory classical Hodgkin lymphoma whose best overall responses were complete response, partial response or progressive disease. Single-agent nivolumab was administered to trial patients in the multi-cohort phase II CheckMate 205 trial. An independent review committee assessed best overall response using the 2007 International Working Group response criteria. Trial PBMCs were collected immediately before nivolumab initiation (C1D1) and during therapy at cycle 2 day 1 and cycle 4 day 1. Peripheral blood was collected in 8 mL Vacutainer Cell Preparation Tubes, from which PBMCs were isolated by centrifugation and then cryopreserved.

Including the terminal cysteine and phenylalanine, the CDR3 comprises 11 residues. Only the CDR3 region is kept as DNA, spanning 33 bases read in frame from base 1. From a lookup of the germline V gene, CDR1 and CDR2 are SGHAT and FQNNGV. Trimming at the junction amounts to 4 bases on V and 4 bases on J, and the germline ends lie 5 bases apart. Sequenced material: peripheral blood mononuclear cells (PBMCs), taken at baseline. The sequence was collected from a human donor with classical Hodgkin lymphoma. This sequence uses TRBV11-2 and TRBJ2-7; confidence is insufficient to name the D gene. The sequenced DNA: TGTGCCAGCAGCTACGAATACGAGCAGTACTTC. It translates to CASSYEYEQYF.